This T cell receptor (beta chain) is drawn from a study of control samples from healthy donors and cancer patients. The ends lost 2 bases at V and 6 bases at J; junction bases unmatched: 7. The CDR3 has 15 amino acids. Germline V gene data show CDR1 as SNHLY and CDR2 as FYNNEI. The protocol was immunoSEQ multiplex PCR, while the TCRdb copy is restricted to in-frame clones and leaves out a portion. This table has about 100,000 clones, 80% to 90% appearing once. The sequenced material came from blood. This sequence was found in a man younger than 45 in good health. The V gene is TRBV2, the J gene TRBJ2-5, with 9 bases matching TRBD1. The CDR3 DNA follows: TGTGCCAGCAGTGAAATAACAGGGGGCTTAAAGACCCAGTACTTC. Translation: CASSEITGGLKTQYF.